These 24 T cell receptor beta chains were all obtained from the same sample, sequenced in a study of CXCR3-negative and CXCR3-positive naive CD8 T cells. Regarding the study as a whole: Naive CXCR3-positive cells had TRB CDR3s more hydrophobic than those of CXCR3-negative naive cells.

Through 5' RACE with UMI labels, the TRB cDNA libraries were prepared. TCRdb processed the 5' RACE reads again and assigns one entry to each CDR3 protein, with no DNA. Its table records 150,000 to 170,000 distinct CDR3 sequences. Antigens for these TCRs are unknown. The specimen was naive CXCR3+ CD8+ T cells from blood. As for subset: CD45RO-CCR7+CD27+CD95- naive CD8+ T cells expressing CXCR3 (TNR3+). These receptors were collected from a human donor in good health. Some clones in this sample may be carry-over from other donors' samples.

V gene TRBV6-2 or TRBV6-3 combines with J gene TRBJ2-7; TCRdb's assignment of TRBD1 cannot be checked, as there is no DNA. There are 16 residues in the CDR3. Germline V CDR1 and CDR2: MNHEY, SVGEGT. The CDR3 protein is CASSYGAGTSSYEQYF.

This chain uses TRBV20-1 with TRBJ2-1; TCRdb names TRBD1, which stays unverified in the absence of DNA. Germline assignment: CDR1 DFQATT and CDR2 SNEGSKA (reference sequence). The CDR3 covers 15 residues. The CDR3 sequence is CSARGLASSYNEQFF.

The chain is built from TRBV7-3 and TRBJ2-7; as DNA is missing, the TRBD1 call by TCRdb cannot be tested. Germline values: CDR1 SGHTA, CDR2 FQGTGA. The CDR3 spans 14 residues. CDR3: CASSQLGGGYEQYF.

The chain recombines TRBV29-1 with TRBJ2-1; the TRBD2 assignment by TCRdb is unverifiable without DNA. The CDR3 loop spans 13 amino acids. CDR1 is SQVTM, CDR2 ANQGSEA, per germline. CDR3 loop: CSVLAGNYNEQFF.

The CDR3 spells CSATDGAYEQYF. V is TRBV29-1 and J is TRBJ2-7. This CDR3 contains 12 residues. In germline, CDR1 is SQVTM, CDR2 ANQGSEA.

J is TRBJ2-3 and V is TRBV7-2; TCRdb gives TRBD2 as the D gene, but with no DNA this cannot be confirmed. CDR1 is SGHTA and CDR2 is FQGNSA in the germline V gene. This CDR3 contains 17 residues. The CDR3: CASSLVPTSGVEGAQYF.

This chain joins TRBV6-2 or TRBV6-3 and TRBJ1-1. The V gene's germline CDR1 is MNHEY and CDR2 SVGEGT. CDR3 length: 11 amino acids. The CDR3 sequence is CATGPYRGAFF.

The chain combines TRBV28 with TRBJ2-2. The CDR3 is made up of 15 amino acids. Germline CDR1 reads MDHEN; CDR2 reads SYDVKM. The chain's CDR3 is CASSLIGLSTGELFF.

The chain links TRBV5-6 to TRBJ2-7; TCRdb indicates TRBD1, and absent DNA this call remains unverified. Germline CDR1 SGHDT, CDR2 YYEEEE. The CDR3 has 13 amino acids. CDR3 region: CASSWGQGHEQYF.

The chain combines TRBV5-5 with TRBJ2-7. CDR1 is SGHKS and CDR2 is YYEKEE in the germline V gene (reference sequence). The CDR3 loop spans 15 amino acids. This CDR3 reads CASSSDMMNSYEQYF.

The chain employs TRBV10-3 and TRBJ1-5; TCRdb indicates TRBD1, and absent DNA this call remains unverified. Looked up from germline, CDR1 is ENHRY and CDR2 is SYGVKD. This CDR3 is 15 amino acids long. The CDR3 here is CAIQSGQGAYQPHHF.

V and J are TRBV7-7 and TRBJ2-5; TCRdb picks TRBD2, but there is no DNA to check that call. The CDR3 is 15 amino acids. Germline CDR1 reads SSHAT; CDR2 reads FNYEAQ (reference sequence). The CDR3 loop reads CASSINRGTAETQYF.

The CDR3 region is CASSLVAGAKNIQYF. V gene TRBV7-6 combines with J gene TRBJ2-4; with no DNA, the TCRdb D assignment of TRBD2 cannot be verified. Germline V gene sequence: CDR1 SGHVS, CDR2 FNYEAQ. The CDR3 consists of 15 residues.

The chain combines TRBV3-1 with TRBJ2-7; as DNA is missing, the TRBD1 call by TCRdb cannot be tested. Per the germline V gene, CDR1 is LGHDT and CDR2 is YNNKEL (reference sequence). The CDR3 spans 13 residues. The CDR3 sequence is CASSQPPSYEQYF.

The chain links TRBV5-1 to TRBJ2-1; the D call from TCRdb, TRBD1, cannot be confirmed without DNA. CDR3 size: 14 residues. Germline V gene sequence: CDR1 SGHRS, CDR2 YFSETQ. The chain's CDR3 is CASSGGTPRGEQFF.

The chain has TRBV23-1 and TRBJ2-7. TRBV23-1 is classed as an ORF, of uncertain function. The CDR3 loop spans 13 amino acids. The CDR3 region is CASSQRPFYEQYF.

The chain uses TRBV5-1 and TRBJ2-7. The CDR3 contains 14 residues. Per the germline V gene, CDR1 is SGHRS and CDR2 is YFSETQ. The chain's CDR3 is CASSLAGSYYEQYF. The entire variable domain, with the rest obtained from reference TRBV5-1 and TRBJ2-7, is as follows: KAGVTQTPRYLIKTRGQQVTLSCSPISGHRSVSWYQQTPGQGLQFLFEYFSETQRNKGNFPGRFSGRQFSNSRSEMNVSTLELGDSALYLCASSLAGSYYEQYFGPGTRLTVT.

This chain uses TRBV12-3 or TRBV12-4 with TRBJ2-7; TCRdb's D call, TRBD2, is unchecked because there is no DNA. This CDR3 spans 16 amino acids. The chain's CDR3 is CASSIYLGGSVYEQYF.

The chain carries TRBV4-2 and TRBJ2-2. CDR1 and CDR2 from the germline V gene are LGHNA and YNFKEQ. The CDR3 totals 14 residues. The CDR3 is CASSQVLHTGELFF.

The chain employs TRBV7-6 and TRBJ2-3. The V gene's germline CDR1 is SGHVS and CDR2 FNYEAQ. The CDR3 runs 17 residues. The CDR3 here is CASSLNTPPISTDTQYF.

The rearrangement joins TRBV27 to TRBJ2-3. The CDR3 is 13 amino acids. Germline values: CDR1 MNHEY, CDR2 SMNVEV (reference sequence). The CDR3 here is CATSGLGTDTQYF.

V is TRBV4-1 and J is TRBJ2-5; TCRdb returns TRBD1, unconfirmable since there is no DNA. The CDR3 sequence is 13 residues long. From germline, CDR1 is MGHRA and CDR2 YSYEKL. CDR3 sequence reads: CASSHTGQETQYF.

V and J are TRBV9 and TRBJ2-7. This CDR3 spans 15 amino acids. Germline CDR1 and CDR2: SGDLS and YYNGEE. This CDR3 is CASSVAYGISYEQYF.

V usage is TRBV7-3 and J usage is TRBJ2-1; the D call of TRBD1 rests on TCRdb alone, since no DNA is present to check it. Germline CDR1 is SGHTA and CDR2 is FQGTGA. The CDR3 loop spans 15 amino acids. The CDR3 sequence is CASSLQGVSYNEQFF. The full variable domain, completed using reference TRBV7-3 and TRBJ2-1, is GAGVSQTPSNKVTEKGKYVELRCDPISGHTALYWYRQSLGQGPEFLIYFQGTGAADDSGLPNDRFFAVRPEGSVSTLKIQRTERGDSAVYLCASSLQGVSYNEQFFGPGTRLTVL.